Shown below are 31 T cell receptor beta chains from a single sample sequenced in a study of blood T cells in healthy people across ages. Then a second PCR, running roughly 7 to 11 cycles, was carried out with a sample-barcoded 5' primer and a J-beta primer mix. MiXCR, run by TCRdb on the 5' RACE reads, gives a single entry per CDR3 protein. The sample holds 1.5 million to 2 million distinct CDR3 sequences, 28% seen once. Sequenced: blood. These receptors came from a woman in her thirties in good health.

The V and J genes are TRBV12-3 or TRBV12-4 and TRBJ1-5; tentatively, D is TRBD1 (6 bases). The CDR3 sequence is 16 residues long. V lost 5 bases and J 0 bases, leaving 14 bases between the germline ends. DNA for the CDR3: TGTGCCAGCAGTCTCAACACAGGGTCTAGCAATCAGCCCCAGCATTTT. It translates to CASSLNTGSSNQPQHF.

This clonotype appeared once. The chain carries TRBV12-3 or TRBV12-4 and TRBJ1-5; 7 bases fit TRBD1. This CDR3 is built from 13 residues. The V gene end was trimmed by 7 bases and the J gene end by 9 bases; junction bases not matched to a gene: 9. CDR3 region: CASTPGGSRPQHF. The DNA for the CDR3 is TGTGCCAGCACTCCAGGGGGGTCAAGGCCCCAGCATTTT.

This clonotype was counted between two and nine times. This chain connects TRBV29-1 to TRBJ1-1; D unclear. Trimming shortened V by 6 bases and J by 1 base, and 18 bases separated the two germline ends. Germline CDR1 reads SQVTM; CDR2 reads ANQGSEA. CDR3 length: 15 amino acids. The CDR3 spells CSVATLLGQNTEAFF. CDR3 nucleotide sequence: TGCAGCGTGGCAACCCTCCTAGGGCAGAACACTGAAGCTTTCTTT.

A remark on this clonotype: A much bigger clone sits one base away, suggesting this may be a read error. The gene calls are TRBV20-1 and TRBJ2-7; D tentatively reads TRBD1 or TRBD2 (5 bases each). Germline loops: CDR1 DFQATT, CDR2 SNEGSKA (reference sequence). V was shortened by 5 bases and J by 8 bases, with 19 bases between the two germline ends. The CDR3 has 13 amino acids. CDR3 nucleotide sequence: TGCAGTGCTGGGTCGGGGACCAATCGCAAGCAGTACTTC. Protein sequence: CSAGSGTNRKQYF.

This clonotype was observed a few times. The V gene is TRBV20-1, the J gene TRBJ2-7; D gene ambiguous. CDR1 is DFQATT and CDR2 is SNEGSKA in the germline V gene (reference sequence). Trimming left V 7 bases short and J 1 base short, with 8 bases between. The CDR3 consists of 11 residues. Written as DNA, the CDR3 is TGCAGTGGCCCGTTTTCCTACGAGCAGTACTTC. This encodes CSGPFSYEQYF.

J is TRBJ2-3 and V is TRBV7-2; tentatively, D is TRBD1 (6 bases). The CDR3 contains 16 residues. From germline, CDR1 is SGHTA and CDR2 FQGNSA. V dropped 5 bases and J dropped 2 bases, with 17 bases sitting between them. The CDR3 region is CASSQGTGISTDTQYF. The DNA for the CDR3 is TGTGCCAGCAGCCAGGGGACGGGAATCTCCACAGATACGCAGTATTTT. Looking up the rest from reference TRBV7-2 and TRBJ2-3 gives the full variable domain: GAGVSQSPSNKVTEKGKDVELRCDPISGHTALYWYRQSLGQGLEFLIYFQGNSAPDKSGLPSDRFSAERTGGSVSTLTIQRTQQEDSAVYLCASSQGTGISTDTQYFGPGTRLTVL.

This clonotype has only a few counts. V is TRBV20-1 and J is TRBJ2-5, with a tentative D call TRBD1 (6 bases). Germline assignment: CDR1 DFQATT and CDR2 SNEGSKA (reference sequence). The CDR3 is made up of 11 amino acids. Trimming shortened V by 5 bases and J by 13 bases, and 17 bases separated the two germline ends. The CDR3 loop reads CSASQGLLLYF. The CDR3 coding sequence is TGCAGTGCTTCCCAGGGGCTCCTACTGTACTTC.

V usage is TRBV6-5 and J usage is TRBJ2-1; 8 nucleotides align to TRBD2. Unmatched junction bases numbered 9, after V lost 0 bases and J lost 8 bases. The CDR3 has 16 amino acids. Per germline, CDR1 MNHEY and CDR2 SVGAGI. This CDR3 is CASSYSAGRAGDEQFF. In DNA, the CDR3 is TGTGCCAGCAGTTACTCTGCCGGGAGGGCCGGAGATGAGCAGTTCTTC.

Only a few counts were recorded for this clonotype. The chain links TRBV6-7 to TRBJ1-4, with D unclear. TRBV6-7 is annotated as an ORF whose role is uncertain. This CDR3 is built from 13 residues. Trimming took 7 bases from V and 5 from J, leaving 11 bases between them. CDR3 residues: CASITRANEKLFF. For the CDR3, the DNA is TGTGCCAGCATTACCCGGGCGAATGAAAAACTGTTTTTT.

J is TRBJ1-6 and V is TRBV7-2, with D maybe TRBD1 (5 bases). The CDR3 contains 13 residues. Germline assignment: CDR1 SGHTA and CDR2 FQGNSA. Trimming took 10 bases from V and 1 from J, leaving 8 bases between them. Here the CDR3 reads CATGGSYNSPLHF. Here the CDR3 DNA reads TGTGCCACCGGGGGGTCCTATAATTCACCCCTCCACTTT.

This clonotype was seen ten or more times. This chain joins TRBV5-5 and TRBJ1-4; D gene uncertain. With 0 bases removed from V and 7 bases from J, the gap between germline ends came to 10 bases. This CDR3 has 14 residues. CDR1 SGHKS and CDR2 YYEKEE come from the germline V gene (reference sequence). CDR3 loop: CASSLDPGGEKLFF. Here the CDR3 DNA reads TGTGCCAGCAGCTTGGACCCCGGCGGTGAAAAACTGTTTTTT.

V and J are TRBV6-5 and TRBJ1-1; D is unresolved. Germline lookup yields CDR1 MNHEY and CDR2 SVGAGI. V lost 6 bases to trimming and J lost 1 base, with 9 bases between them. This CDR3 region has 13 residues. The DNA of the CDR3 is TGTGCCAGCAGCCCCATCTCGAACACTGAAGCTTTCTTT. Protein: CASSPISNTEAFF.

The rearrangement uses TRBV15 and TRBJ1-6; the D gene is possibly TRBD1 (6 bases). The V gene's germline CDR1 is LNHNV and CDR2 YYDKDF (reference sequence). The CDR3 runs to 16 residues. V lost 3 bases and J 4 bases, leaving 13 bases between the germline ends. The CDR3 here is CATSRAWDNYNSPLHF. For the CDR3, the DNA is TGTGCCACCAGCAGGGCCTGGGACAATTATAATTCACCCCTCCACTTT.

This chain joins TRBV29-1 and TRBJ1-1; TRBD1 matches 7 bases. V was pared by 3 bases and J by 3 bases, with 7 bases of the junction left unmatched. The CDR3 totals 14 residues. Germline V gives CDR1 SQVTM, CDR2 ANQGSEA. CDR3 residues: CSVDRDSKYTEAFF. CDR3 coding DNA: TGCAGCGTTGACCGGGACAGTAAGTACACTGAAGCTTTCTTT.

The sample holds one count of this clonotype. The V and J genes are TRBV15 and TRBJ2-1; 8 bases line up with TRBD2. Trimming at V came to 5 bases and at J to 8 bases, leaving 11 bases not matched to a gene. Germline V gene lookup returns CDR1 LNHNV and CDR2 YYDKDF (reference sequence). The CDR3 spans 15 residues. This CDR3 reads CATSPRASGSDEQFF. CDR3 bases: TGTGCCACCAGCCCACGGGCTAGCGGGTCGGATGAGCAGTTCTTC.

The chain carries TRBV12-3 or TRBV12-4 and TRBJ2-3; TRBD2 might be the D (6 bases). The V gene lost 6 bases and the J gene lost 1 base, with 14 bases spanning the gap. The CDR3 covers 15 residues. The chain's CDR3 is CASRLDTGGTDTQYF. As DNA, the CDR3 is TGTGCCAGCAGACTAGACACGGGGGGCACAGATACGCAGTATTTT.

This rearrangement joins TRBV10-3 to TRBJ1-3, with D perhaps TRBD1 (5 bases). The V gene's germline CDR1 is ENHRY and CDR2 SYGVKD. CDR3 size: 14 residues. V was shortened by 10 bases and J by 4 bases, with 17 bases between the two germline ends. The CDR3 reads CATDPGTMGNTIYF. DNA of the CDR3: TGTGCCACCGACCCGGGGACGATGGGAAACACCATATATTTT.

This clonotype was recorded many times. V is TRBV6-5 and J is TRBJ1-2; TRBD1 aligns across 7 bases. The CDR3 contains 13 residues. V lost 4 bases, J lost 4 bases, and 3 bases stayed unmatched. Per the germline V gene, CDR1 is MNHEY and CDR2 is SVGAGI. The DNA of the CDR3 is TGTGCCAGCAGTTCAGGGGACAGCTATGGCTACACCTTC. Amino acids: CASSSGDSYGYTF.

The chain joins TRBV29-1 to TRBJ2-7, with TRBD2 matching 9 bases. Germline V CDR1 and CDR2: SQVTM, ANQGSEA. V was clipped by 1 base and J by 7 bases; unmatched bases: 8. CDR3 length: 14 amino acids. The CDR3 region has the DNA TGCAGCGTTGAAGGGGCGGGAGGGCCCAATGAGCAGTACTTC. Translating gives CSVEGAGGPNEQYF.

This clonotype has a handful of counts. This chain joins TRBV7-8 and TRBJ2-4; D ambiguous. The DNA end is a closer match to TRBJ2-7, so the J assignment may be wrong. CDR1 SGHVS and CDR2 FQNEAQ come from the germline V gene. There are 13 residues in the CDR3. The DNA for the CDR3 is TGTGCCAGCAGCTTAGTGGTCATTTCCGAGCAGTACTTC. As protein: CASSLVVISEQYF.

This clonotype showed up many times. CDR3 sequence: CSATEGDNTYNEQFF. The CDR3 DNA reads TGCAGTGCTACCGAGGGCGACAATACCTACAATGAGCAGTTCTTC. The chain is built from TRBV20-1 and TRBJ2-1, with a possible D match to TRBD2 (5 bases). CDR1 and CDR2 (germline): DFQATT, SNEGSKA (reference sequence). The CDR3 is made up of 15 amino acids. Trimming shortened V by 4 bases and J by 2 bases, and 15 bases separated the two germline ends.

The chain recombines TRBV7-9 with TRBJ1-1; unclear D gene. V was clipped by 5 bases and J by 6 bases, with 10 bases between them. The CDR3 has 12 amino acids. Germline CDR1 and CDR2: SEHNR and FQNEAQ (reference sequence). This CDR3 reads CASSTRAAEAFF. The DNA of the CDR3 is TGTGCCAGCAGCACCCGGGCCGCTGAAGCTTTCTTT. Combining the CDR3 with reference TRBV7-9 and TRBJ1-1 gives the whole variable domain DTGVSQNPRHKITKRGQNVTFRCDPISEHNRLYWYRQTLGQGPEFLTYFQNEAQLEKSRLLSDRFSAERPKGSFSTLEIQRTEQGDSAMYLCASSTRAAEAFFGQGTRLTVV.

This clonotype was observed many times. The chain recombines TRBV4-1 with TRBJ2-7; 7 positions agree with TRBD2. CDR3 length: 15 amino acids. The germline V gene has CDR1 MGHRA and CDR2 YSYEKL. Trimming cost V 1 base and J 4 bases; bases outside gene matches: 7. Here the CDR3 reads CASSQAPSGSYEQYF. CDR3 coding DNA: TGCGCCAGCAGCCAAGCGCCTAGCGGATCATACGAGCAGTACTTC.

The chain uses TRBV27 and TRBJ2-5, with D perhaps matching TRBD2 (6 bases). This CDR3 is 15 amino acids long. V was cut by 10 bases and J by 11 bases, with 29 bases left in between. Germline lookup yields CDR1 MNHEY and CDR2 SMNVEV (reference sequence). The CDR3 DNA follows: TGTGCCAACGCCCTAGCGCTTAGCTCCTACAATGAGCAGTACTTC. As protein: CANALALSSYNEQYF.

This clonotype came up many times. The V gene is TRBV4-1, the J gene TRBJ2-7; no clear D. The CDR3 runs 15 residues. Trimming pared 0 bases from V and 4 bases from J, leaving 13 bases between. The germline gives CDR1 MGHRA, CDR2 YSYEKL. The CDR3 DNA is TGCGCCAGCAGCCAAGATCTGACCGGATCATACGAGCAGTACTTC. It codes for CASSQDLTGSYEQYF.

The chain recombines TRBV7-2 with TRBJ2-3; TRBD1 matches 8 bases. V shed 5 bases and J 5 bases; nucleotides not matched to a gene: 6. This CDR3 has 14 residues. The germline CDR1 and CDR2 sequences are SGHTA and FQGNSA. CDR3 DNA sequence: TGTGCCAGCAGCCGCAGGGGGCGGGAAGATACGCAGTATTTT. Its translation is CASSRRGREDTQYF.

The V gene is TRBV5-1, the J gene TRBJ2-6; possible D gene TRBD1, 7 bases. Germline CDR1 is SGHRS and CDR2 is YFSETQ. This CDR3 has 18 amino acids. V was shortened by 1 base and J by 0 bases, with 14 bases between the two germline ends. The CDR3 protein is CASSLRGTDYSGANVLTF. The CDR3 DNA reads TGCGCCAGCAGCTTGCGCGGGACAGACTACTCTGGGGCCAACGTCCTGACTTTC.

The DNA of the CDR3 is TGTGCCAGCAGCTTCAGGACAGAACAAGAGACCCAGTACTTC. Residues: CASSFRTEQETQYF. V and J are TRBV7-9 and TRBJ2-5, with a tentative D call TRBD1 (6 bases). Trimming took 3 bases from V and 2 from J, leaving 10 bases between them. The V gene's germline CDR1 is SEHNR and CDR2 FQNEAQ (reference sequence). The CDR3 totals 14 residues.

The chain employs TRBV20-1 and TRBJ2-4; D is uncertain. Germline CDR1 and CDR2: DFQATT and SNEGSKA (reference sequence). Deletions cut 2 bases from V and 5 bases from J, with 7 bases between. This CDR3 has 12 residues. The CDR3 loop is CSARPDQNIQYF. CDR3 nucleotides: TGCAGTGCTAGACCGGACCAAAACATTCAGTACTTC.

The V and J genes are TRBV6-5 and TRBJ2-3; D possibly uses TRBD1 or TRBD2 (5 bases each). CDR3 length: 16 residues. V dropped 7 bases and J dropped 2 bases, with 19 bases sitting between them. Germline-derived CDR1 and CDR2 are MNHEY and SVGAGI. The CDR3 loop reads CASNPSSGRPTDTQYF. The CDR3 DNA reads TGTGCCAGCAATCCATCCTCGGGGCGACCCACAGATACGCAGTATTTT.

The V gene is TRBV14, the J gene TRBJ2-1, with D possibly matching TRBD1 (6 bases). The V gene lost 1 base and the J gene lost 5 bases, with 9 bases spanning the gap. Germline loops: CDR1 SGHDN, CDR2 FVKESK. The CDR3 runs 14 residues. The CDR3 DNA is TGTGCCAGCAGCCAAGCCGGGACAAACAATGAGCAGTTCTTC. Protein sequence: CASSQAGTNNEQFF. The entire variable domain, with the rest obtained from reference TRBV14 and TRBJ2-1, is as follows: EAGVTQFPSHSVIEKGQTVTLRCDPISGHDNLYWYRRVMGKEIKFLLHFVKESKQDESGMPNNRFLAERTGGTYSTLKVQPAELEDSGVYFCASSQAGTNNEQFFGPGTRLTVL.